Below, one TCR beta chain is given with its context. Its antigen is unidentified. In TCRdb, the 5' RACE reads were re-called with MiXCR into one record per CDR3 protein. This repertoire shows over 450,000 distinct CDR3 sequences, approximately 11% found once; its top ten account for 6.8%. This entry belongs to a study of CD8 T cells in ankylosing spondylitis. General study results and limits: The authors found the disease-linked clones to be CD8+ and relatively rare in peripheral blood. Apparently characteristic of ankylosing spondylitis blood was a TCR beta motif (roughly 8 highly homologous variants).

The TCR comes from a male donor with ankylosing spondylitis. The specimen sequenced was blood, either unsorted or a sorted T cell fraction (not recorded which).

In DNA, the CDR3 is TGTGCCAGCAGCGCCCGATCTGGGAATGATGGCTACACCTTC. Protein: CASSARSGNDGYTF. This chain connects TRBV9 to TRBJ1-2; D unclear. This CDR3 contains 14 residues. Trimming left V 3 bases short and J 6 bases short, with 15 bases between. Germline loops: CDR1 SGDLS, CDR2 YYNGEE.